The entry below describes one T cell receptor beta chain. This sample is part of a study of T cell changes during pregnancy in multiple sclerosis. The V gene's germline CDR1 is LNHDA and CDR2 SQIVND (reference sequence). The CDR3 runs to 14 residues. J gave up 8 bases and V 5 bases, and 5 bases lay outside the gene matches. Sequenced by immunoSEQ multiplex PCR; TCRdb stores in-frame clones only, minus some. The repertoire has about 49,000 clones, 94% of them found once; the top ten carry roughly 5.4%. The V gene is TRBV19, the J gene TRBJ2-1, with 11 bases lining up with TRBD2. The receptor's source is a female donor with multiple sclerosis, enrolled in a pregnancy study. The specimen was CD8+ T cells from peripheral blood mononuclear cells, collected before pregnancy. This CDR3 reads CASSWASGGYEQFF. The CDR3 DNA reads TGTGCCAGTAGTTGGGCTAGCGGGGGGTATGAGCAGTTCTTC.